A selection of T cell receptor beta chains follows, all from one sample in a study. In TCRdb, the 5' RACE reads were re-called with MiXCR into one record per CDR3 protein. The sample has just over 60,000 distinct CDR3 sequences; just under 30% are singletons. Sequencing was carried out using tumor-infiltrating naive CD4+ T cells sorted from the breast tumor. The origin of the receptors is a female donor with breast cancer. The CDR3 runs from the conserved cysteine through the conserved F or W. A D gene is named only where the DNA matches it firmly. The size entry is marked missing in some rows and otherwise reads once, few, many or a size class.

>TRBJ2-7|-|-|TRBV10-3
TGTGCCATCAGGACGACAAGTGGCGAGCAGTACTTC
CAIRTTSGEQYF
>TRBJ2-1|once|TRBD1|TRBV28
TGTGCCAGCAGTTTGACAGGGCGGTCCTACAATGAGCAGTTCTTC
CASSLTGRSYNEQFF
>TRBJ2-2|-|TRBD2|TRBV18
TGTGCCAGCTCACTTGACGGGAGGCACACCGGGGAGCTGTTTTTT
CASSLDGRHTGELFF
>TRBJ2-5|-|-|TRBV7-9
TGTGCCAGCAGCTTAGTAGGCGGGGGCGAGACCCAGTACTTC
CASSLVGGGETQYF
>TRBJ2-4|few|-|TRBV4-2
TGTGCCAGCAGCCAAGATGTGCTAGCCAAAAACATTCAGTACTTC
CASSQDVLAKNIQYF
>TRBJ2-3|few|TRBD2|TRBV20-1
TGCAGTGCTAGCTATCGGACTAGCGGGAGGCGGGGGACAGATACGCAGTATTTT
CSASYRTSGRRGTDTQYF
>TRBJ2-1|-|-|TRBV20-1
TGCAGTGCTAGAGATCACGGGCAGGGTAGAGATGAGCAGTTCTTC
CSARDHGQGRDEQFF
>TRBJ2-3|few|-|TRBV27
TGTGCCAGCAGTCCTCTCTCGCGGGGCCCCACAGATACGCAGTATTTT
CASSPLSRGPTDTQYF
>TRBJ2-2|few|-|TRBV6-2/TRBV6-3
TGTGCCAGCAGTTACTCGAGACAGTACACCGGGGAGCTGTTTTTT
CASSYSRQYTGELFF
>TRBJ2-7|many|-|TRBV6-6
TGTGCCAGCAGCGCTCAGGGGCTCGAGCAGTACTTC
CASSAQGLEQYF
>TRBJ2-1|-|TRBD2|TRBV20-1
TGCAGTGCCCCCTTTGGACTAGCGGGCCACAATGAGCAGTTCTTC
CSAPFGLAGHNEQFF
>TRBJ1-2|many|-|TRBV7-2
TGTGCCAGCAGGCACACAAGATGGTCCGGCTACACCTTC
CASRHTRWSGYTF
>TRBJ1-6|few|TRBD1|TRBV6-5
TGTGCCAGCAAAAGGACAGGGGTGTATTCACCCCTCCACTTT
CASKRTGVYSPLHF
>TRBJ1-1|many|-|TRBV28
TGTGCCAGCACGGTCTGGGCCCCCCAAACTGAAGCTTTCTTT
CASTVWAPQTEAFF
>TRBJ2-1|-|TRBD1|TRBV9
TGTGCCAGCAGCGTAGGAGGACAGGGATTAAATGAGCAGTTCTTC
CASSVGGQGLNEQFF
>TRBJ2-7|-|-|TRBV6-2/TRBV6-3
TGTGCCAGCAGTTATCTAACAGGACTTCAGCAGTACTTC
CASSYLTGLQQYF
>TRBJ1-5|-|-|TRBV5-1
TGCGCTAGCAGCTTCTCAGGGATCGATCAGCCCCAGCATTTT
CASSFSGIDQPQHF
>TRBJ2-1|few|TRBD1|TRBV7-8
TGTGCCAGCAGCGCCCACAGGGGCCTCTTGATGTCGAATGAGCAGTTCTTC
CASSAHRGLLMSNEQFF
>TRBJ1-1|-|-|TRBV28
TGTGCCAGCAGGCCAGAGCCGAACACTGAAGCTTTCTTT
CASRPEPNTEAFF
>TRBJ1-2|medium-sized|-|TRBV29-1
TGCAGCGTTGAAAATTTAGGAGGCTACACCTTC
CSVENLGGYTF
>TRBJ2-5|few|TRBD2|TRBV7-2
TGTGCCAGCAGCCCACAGCGGGGGCCGGGGGCCCAGTACTTC
CASSPQRGPGAQYF
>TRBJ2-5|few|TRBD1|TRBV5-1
TGCGCCAGCAGCTTGGCGGGGACAGCTGGAGAGACCCAGTACTTC
CASSLAGTAGETQYF
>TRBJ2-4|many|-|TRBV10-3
TGTGCCATCAGTGAGGACAGTAAAAACATTCAGTACTTC
CAISEDSKNIQYF
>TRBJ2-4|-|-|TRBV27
TGTGCCAGCAGTTTAAGGAGTATAGCCAAAAACATTCAGTACTTC
CASSLRSIAKNIQYF
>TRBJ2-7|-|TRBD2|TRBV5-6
TGTGCCAGCAGCTATAGGACTAGGTCCTACGAGCAGTACTTC
CASSYRTRSYEQYF
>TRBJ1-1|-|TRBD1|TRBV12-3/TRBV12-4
TGTGCCAGCAGGACGGACAGGGGGAACACTGAAGCTTTCTTT
CASRTDRGNTEAFF
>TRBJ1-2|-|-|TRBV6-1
TGTGCCAGCAGTGAAGGCGAGGGTGATGGCTACACCTTC
CASSEGEGDGYTF
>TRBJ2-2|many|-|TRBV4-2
TGTGCCAGCAGCTCGGGGGGCCTGAACACCGGGGAGCTGTTTTTT
CASSSGGLNTGELFF
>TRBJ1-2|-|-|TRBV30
TGTGCCTGGAGGCCGGGCAGGAAGCTCGTAAAGAACTATGGCTACACCTTC
CAWRPGRKLVKNYGYTF
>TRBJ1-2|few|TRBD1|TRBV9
TGTGCCAGCAGCGTAGTTGCTACAGGGGGCGGCTATGGCTACACCTTC
CASSVVATGGGYGYTF
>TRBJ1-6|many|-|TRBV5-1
TGCGCCAGCAGCTTGGATGAAGCGAGCCGGAATTCACCCCTCCACTTT
CASSLDEASRNSPLHF
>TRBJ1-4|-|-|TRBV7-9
TGTGCCAGCAGCTCCACAGGCGGCAATGAAAAACTGTTTTTT
CASSSTGGNEKLFF
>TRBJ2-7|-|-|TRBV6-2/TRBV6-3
TGTGCCAGCAGACCCCCGTGGGGATCCTACGAGCAGTACTTC
CASRPPWGSYEQYF
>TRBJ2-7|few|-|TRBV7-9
TGTGCCAGCAGCTTAGGGTCCAGATACGAGCAGTACTTC
CASSLGSRYEQYF
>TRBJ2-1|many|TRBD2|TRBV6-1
TGTGCCAGCAGTAGCGGGAGGGCCACCTACAATGAGCAGTTCTTC
CASSSGRATYNEQFF
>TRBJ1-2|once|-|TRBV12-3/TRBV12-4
TGTGCCAGCGGTCCCCCCGTCCTCCCGTCAGGCTATGGCTACACCTTC
CASGPPVLPSGYGYTF
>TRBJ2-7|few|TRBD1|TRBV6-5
TGTGCCAGCAGTTACGACAGGGGAGATTACGAGCAGTACTTC
CASSYDRGDYEQYF
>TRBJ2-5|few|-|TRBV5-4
TGTGCCAGCAGCGGCGGACAGGGCGGGGGAGGTTTGCAAGAGACCCAGTACTTC
CASSGGQGGGGLQETQYF
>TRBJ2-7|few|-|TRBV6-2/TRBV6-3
TGTGCCAGCAGTTACTCTCCAGGGGAGAGCTCCTACGAGCAGTACTTC
CASSYSPGESSYEQYF
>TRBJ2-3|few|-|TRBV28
TGTGCCAGCAGTTTTTTCGGGAGCACAGATACGCAGTATTTT
CASSFFGSTDTQYF
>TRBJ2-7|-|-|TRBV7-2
TGTGCCAGCAGCTTAGTATCCGAGCAGTACTTC
CASSLVSEQYF
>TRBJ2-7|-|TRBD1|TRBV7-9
TGTGCCAGCAGCCAACGGAAGGACAGGGTAGCCGAGCAGTACTTC
CASSQRKDRVAEQYF
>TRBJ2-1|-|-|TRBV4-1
TGCGCCAGCAGTCGCGACAATGAGCAGTTCTTC
CASSRDNEQFF
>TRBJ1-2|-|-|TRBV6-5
TGTGCCAGCAAAGGGAATGGCTACACCTTC
CASKGNGYTF